This passage covers 31 T cell receptor beta chains from one sample sequenced in a study of OX40 agonist ivuxolimab in advanced cancers. The protocol was immunoSEQ multiplex PCR, while the TCRdb copy is restricted to in-frame clones and leaves out a portion. The sample lists under 55,000 clones, 85% to 95% seen once, with over 20% in the top ten. Sequencing was performed on CD4+ or CD8+ T cells sorted from blood, taken in a trial of the OX40 agonist ivuxolimab. These receptors came from an adult with an advanced solid tumor such as melanoma, head and neck, liver or kidney cancer.

The genes are TRBV9 and TRBJ2-2; 8 positions agree with TRBD2. Germline values: CDR1 SGDLS, CDR2 YYNGEE. The CDR3 contains 15 residues. The V gene end was trimmed by 7 bases and the J gene end by 5 bases; junction bases not matched to a gene: 10. CDR3 nucleotide sequence: TGTGCCAGCTCAATCACTAGCGGCCCGACCGGGGAGCTGTTTTTT. The encoded protein is CASSITSGPTGELFF.

This chain joins TRBV30 and TRBJ2-3; 10 bases agree with TRBD2. CDR3 length: 17 amino acids. With V trimmed by 3 bases and J by 1 base, 10 bases remained unmatched. The germline V gene encodes CDR1 GTSNPN and CDR2 SVGIG (reference sequence). CDR3 region: CAWSRALAGVGTDTQYF. The CDR3 DNA sequence: TGTGCCTGGAGCAGAGCCCTAGCGGGAGTTGGCACAGATACGCAGTATTTT.

The gene calls are TRBV27 and TRBJ2-3; TRBD2 is a possible D gene (6 bases). Germline V gene lookup returns CDR1 MNHEY and CDR2 SMNVEV (reference sequence). Trimming took off 2 bases at V and 1 base at J, with 10 bases between the two ends. CDR3 length: 15 amino acids. The CDR3 nucleotides read TGTGCCAGCAGTTTAACTAGCTGGGGCACAGATACGCAGTATTTT. It specifies CASSLTSWGTDTQYF.

V is TRBV9 and J is TRBJ2-7; a possible D gene is TRBD1 (6 bases). The germline V and J ends were trimmed by 0 bases and 6 bases, with 13 bases remaining between them. The V gene's germline CDR1 is SGDLS and CDR2 YYNGEE. This CDR3 spans 14 amino acids. CDR3 sequence reads: CASSVGNREGEQYF. CDR3 DNA sequence: TGTGCCAGCAGCGTAGGGAACAGGGAAGGCGAGCAGTACTTC.

The gene calls are TRBV6-5 and TRBJ1-2; D remains unclear. This CDR3 contains 15 residues. Germline assignment: CDR1 MNHEY and CDR2 SVGAGI. V lost 1 base and J 3 bases, leaving 12 bases between the germline ends. This chain's CDR3 is CASSYFEGSHYGYTF. CDR3 nucleotide sequence: TGTGCCAGCAGTTACTTTGAGGGATCTCACTATGGCTACACCTTC.

Concerning this clone itself: Other DNA sequences in this specimen translate into the identical CDR3. The chain employs TRBV9 and TRBJ2-7; D not certain. The V gene's germline CDR1 is SGDLS and CDR2 YYNGEE. V lost 0 bases to trimming and J lost 2 bases, with 9 bases between them. This CDR3 comprises 14 residues. CDR3 bases: TGTGCCAGCAGCGTAGGGGTGGGGACCTACGAGCAGTACTTC. Translating it yields CASSVGVGTYEQYF.

The rearrangement joins TRBV9 to TRBJ2-7, with D possibly matching TRBD2 (6 bases). Germline V CDR1 and CDR2: SGDLS, YYNGEE. The CDR3 covers 15 residues. Trimming shortened V by 3 bases and J by 7 bases, and 20 bases separated the two germline ends. The CDR3 is CASSANPGVGREQYF. CDR3 sequence (DNA): TGTGCCAGCAGCGCAAACCCGGGTGTGGGGAGGGAGCAGTACTTC. Drawing the rest from reference TRBV9 and TRBJ2-7, the complete variable domain is DSGVTQTPKHLITATGQRVTLRCSPRSGDLSVYWYQQSLDQGLQFLIQYYNGEERAKGNILERFSAQQFPDLHSELNLSSLELGDSALYFCASSANPGVGREQYFGPGTRLTVT.

In its sample, this clone was seen once. This chain links TRBV7-8 with TRBJ1-4; no firm D call. Between the trimmed V and J ends, which lost 9 bases and 0 bases, there was a span of 20 bases. The V gene's germline CDR1 is SGHVS and CDR2 FQNEAQ. The CDR3 covers 17 residues. CDR3 nucleotide sequence: TGTGCCAGTATGCCACCCAATGTACCTGCAACTAATGAAAAACTGTTTTTT. Protein product: CASMPPNVPATNEKLFF.

This clone was recorded once. This sequence joins TRBV6-6 and TRBJ2-1, with TRBD1 matching 7 bases. The junction had 12 bases not matched to a gene; V was cut back by 6 bases and J by 7 bases. Germline V gives CDR1 MNHNY, CDR2 SVGAGI (reference sequence). CDR3 length equals 15 residues. This CDR3 is CASSQVTGFTNEQFF. CDR3 nucleotide sequence: TGTGCCAGCAGCCAGGTGACAGGGTTTACGAATGAGCAGTTCTTC.

The chain combines TRBV13 with TRBJ1-5, with 10 positions matching TRBD1. The germline gives CDR1 PRHDT, CDR2 FYEKMQ (reference sequence). This CDR3 is built from 15 residues. The ends lost 3 bases at V and 2 bases at J; junction bases unmatched: 1. The CDR3 spells CASSLGTGGNQPQHF. For the CDR3, the DNA is TGTGCCAGCAGCTTGGGGACAGGGGGCAATCAGCCCCAGCATTTT.

V and J are TRBV4-3 and TRBJ2-4; the D gene is possibly TRBD1 (5 bases). V gave up 1 base and J gave up 2 bases, with 18 bases separating them. The CDR3 has 18 amino acids. Germline V CDR1 and CDR2: LGHNA, YSLEER. The CDR3 DNA reads as TGCGCCAGCAGCCAAGGGGGCGCAGGGTCCCTGTCCAAAAACATTCAGTACTTC. Its translation: CASSQGGAGSLSKNIQYF.

The sample holds one count of this clone. The chain couples TRBV4-3 to TRBJ2-7; no clear D. In germline, CDR1 is LGHNA, CDR2 YSLEER. CDR3 length: 15 residues. Between the trimmed V and J ends, which lost 1 base and 2 bases, there was a span of 12 bases. In DNA, the CDR3 is TGCGCCAGCAGCCAAGGTGTGACAACTACCTACGAGCAGTACTTC. Translating it yields CASSQGVTTTYEQYF.

With regard to this clone: An end of the junction differs from the germline gene, which may be a read error. The same CDR3 is also encoded by other DNA sequences in this sample. CDR3 in amino acids: CASSLARRERDEQYF. CDR3 in DNA: TGCGCCAGCAGCTTAGCCCGACGGGAGAGAGACGAGCAGTACTTC. V and J are TRBV11-2 and TRBJ2-7; a weak D match, TRBD2 (6 bases). CDR1 is SGHAT, CDR2 FQNNGV, per germline. The length of the CDR3 is 15 residues.

The count of this clone is one. The V and J genes are TRBV19 and TRBJ1-1; TRBD1 matches 8 bases. J was trimmed by 6 bases and V by 3 bases; bases with no gene match: 15. The V gene's germline CDR1 is LNHDA and CDR2 SQIVND (reference sequence). The CDR3 is made up of 17 amino acids. This chain's CDR3 is CASSMFFSRQGFAEAFF. CDR3 bases: TGTGCCAGTAGTATGTTCTTTTCGCGACAGGGGTTCGCTGAAGCTTTCTTT.

V usage is TRBV7-8 and J usage is TRBJ1-1, with D unclear. Germline-derived CDR1 and CDR2 are SGHVS and FQNEAQ. This CDR3 comprises 13 residues. Deletions cut 4 bases from V and 0 bases from J, with 6 bases between. The CDR3 nucleotides read TGTGCCAGCAGCTACAGTCTGAACACTGAAGCTTTCTTT. It translates to CASSYSLNTEAFF.

This sequence joins TRBV27 and TRBJ1-6; perhaps TRBD1 as D (6 bases). The germline CDR1 and CDR2 sequences are MNHEY and SMNVEV (reference sequence). V was shortened by 3 bases and J by 7 bases, with 10 bases between the two germline ends. The CDR3 consists of 14 residues. The CDR3 DNA reads as TGTGCCAGCAGTTTCGGGGGGGCCAATTCACCCCTCCACTTT. Its translation is CASSFGGANSPLHF.

J is TRBJ1-1 and V is TRBV7-9; no clear D. Trimming removed 4 bases from V and 2 bases from J, with 14 bases in between. Germline loops: CDR1 SEHNR, CDR2 FQNEAQ (reference sequence). The CDR3 covers 15 residues. CDR3 DNA: TGTGCCAGCAGCTATGGGCCGGGCGAAAACACTGAAGCTTTCTTT. It codes for CASSYGPGENTEAFF.

The genes are TRBV19 and TRBJ1-2; unclear D gene. This CDR3 spans 13 amino acids. V gave up 9 bases and J gave up 0 bases, with 11 bases separating them. CDR1 is LNHDA, CDR2 SQIVND, per germline (reference sequence). The CDR3, as DNA: TGTGCCAGCTGGACTGAAGCTAACTATGGCTACACCTTC. Its protein is CASWTEANYGYTF.

This chain uses TRBV15 with TRBJ2-3; the D is unclear. Per germline, CDR1 LNHNV and CDR2 YYDKDF (reference sequence). The V gene lost 5 bases and the J gene lost 14 bases, with 20 bases spanning the gap. The CDR3 is made up of 13 amino acids. CDR3 DNA sequence: TGTGCCACCAGCCCCCGGACCTTCGCAGTTTTGTATTTT. As protein: CATSPRTFAVLYF.

The chain links TRBV9 to TRBJ2-1, with D tentatively TRBD1 (5 bases). Trimming stripped 3 bases from V and 2 bases from J, with 15 bases between. This CDR3 spans 16 amino acids. CDR1 is SGDLS and CDR2 is YYNGEE in the germline V gene. The CDR3 DNA sequence: TGTGCCAGCAGCGCCCTAGGGGCGGAAACCTACAATGAGCAGTTCTTC. It yields the protein CASSALGAETYNEQFF.

The chain links TRBV28 to TRBJ1-1; a possible D gene is TRBD1 (5 bases). CDR1 and CDR2 (germline): MDHEN, SYDVKM. V was shortened by 10 bases and J by 0 bases, with 12 bases between the two germline ends. The CDR3 is 13 amino acids. CDR3 nucleotide sequence: TGTGCCACCGGGACGGCAGTGAACACTGAAGCTTTCTTT. Its protein product is CATGTAVNTEAFF.

V usage is TRBV6-6 and J usage is TRBJ1-5; tentatively, D is TRBD1 (5 bases). The CDR3 runs 15 residues. Between the trimmed V and J ends, which lost 0 bases and 4 bases, there was a span of 10 bases. Germline CDR1 is MNHNY and CDR2 is SVGAGI (reference sequence). The chain's CDR3 is CASSYSRDSNQPQHF. As DNA, the CDR3 is TGTGCCAGCAGTTACTCGCGGGACTCAAATCAGCCCCAGCATTTT.

This chain joins TRBV9 and TRBJ2-7; D remains ambiguous. Germline values: CDR1 SGDLS, CDR2 YYNGEE. The CDR3 contains 13 residues. V gave up 5 bases and J gave up 2 bases, with 11 bases separating them. The CDR3 sequence: CASSVADTYEQYF. The CDR3 bases are TGTGCCAGCAGTGTGGCCGATACCTACGAGCAGTACTTC. Together with reference TRBV9 and TRBJ2-7, the CDR3 gives the full variable domain: DSGVTQTPKHLITATGQRVTLRCSPRSGDLSVYWYQQSLDQGLQFLIQYYNGEERAKGNILERFSAQQFPDLHSELNLSSLELGDSALYFCASSVADTYEQYFGPGTRLTVT.

The rearrangement uses TRBV28 and TRBJ2-1; D possibly matches TRBD1 or TRBD2 (6 bases each). Trimming stripped 6 bases from V and 4 bases from J, with 16 bases between. The germline V gene has CDR1 MDHEN and CDR2 SYDVKM. This CDR3 is 15 amino acids long. CDR3 in amino acids: CASSRGGKVYNEQFF. The CDR3 bases are TGTGCCAGCAGCAGGGGCGGGAAGGTGTACAATGAGCAGTTCTTC.

This chain joins TRBV6-5 and TRBJ2-7, with 7 positions matching TRBD1. This CDR3 has 14 residues. With V trimmed by 4 bases and J by 4 bases, 7 bases remained unmatched. Germline assignment: CDR1 MNHEY and CDR2 SVGAGI. CDR3 in DNA: TGTGCCAGCAGTTGGGACAGTCTGGGATACGAGCAGTACTTC. This translates into CASSWDSLGYEQYF.

V is TRBV9 and J is TRBJ2-7; no firm D call. Germline values: CDR1 SGDLS, CDR2 YYNGEE. V lost 0 bases, J lost 6 bases, and 7 bases lay in between. The CDR3 consists of 12 residues. The DNA for the CDR3 is TGTGCCAGCAGCGTAGAGGAGAGCGAGCAGTACTTC. Translating it yields CASSVEESEQYF.

The CDR3 here is CASRSGQENTEAFF. CDR3 bases: TGTGCCAGCAGATCGGGACAAGAAAACACTGAAGCTTTCTTT. The J gene is TRBJ1-1, the V gene TRBV6-1, with D possibly matching TRBD1 (6 bases). Deletions cut 6 bases from V and 2 bases from J, with 13 bases between. Germline V lookup: CDR1 MNHNS, CDR2 SASEGT. CDR3 length equals 14 residues.

The V gene is TRBV4-3, the J gene TRBJ2-2; maybe TRBD1 (6 bases). Per germline, CDR1 LGHNA and CDR2 YSLEER. CDR3 length: 15 residues. The V end lost 4 bases, the J end lost 4 bases, and 13 bases lay between the germline ends. CDR3 sequence (DNA): TGCGCCAGCAGCCCTATCCCAGGGGCCACCGGGGAGCTGTTTTTT. Translated, it gives CASSPIPGATGELFF.

This clone was seen only once. In nucleotides, the CDR3 is TGTGCCAGCAGCTTGTTCATCCGGCGGGACAATGAGCAGTTCTTC. Translated: CASSLFIRRDNEQFF. The chain has TRBV5-8 and TRBJ2-1, with D maybe TRBD2 (5 bases). The length of the CDR3 is 15 residues. V lost 1 base and J lost 5, with 13 bases in between. Per germline, CDR1 SGHTS and CDR2 YDEGEE.

The V gene is TRBV20-1, the J gene TRBJ1-2; 7 bases map to TRBD1. Per the germline V gene, CDR1 is DFQATT and CDR2 is SNEGSKA (reference sequence). This CDR3 has 11 amino acids. The CDR3 protein is CRGEGADGYTF. DNA for the CDR3: TGCAGGGGAGAGGGGGCGGATGGCTACACCTTC.

This chain uses TRBV5-6 with TRBJ2-3; 10 nucleotides align to TRBD2. CDR3 length: 17 amino acids. Per the germline V gene, CDR1 is SGHDT and CDR2 is YYEEEE. With 0 bases clipped from V and 1 base from J, the junction kept 5 bases outside the gene matches. The CDR3 nucleotides read TGTGCCAGCAGCTTGGCAATCCTAGCGGGAGGCACAGATACGCAGTATTTT. It encodes CASSLAILAGGTDTQYF.